This T cell receptor beta chain was captured by sequencing in a study of regulatory T cells in long-lasting Graves disease. CDR3 length equals 15 residues. V was clipped by 6 bases and J by 1 base, with 16 bases between them. Germline loops: CDR1 SGHRS, CDR2 YFSETQ. About this clonotype: The antigen is unknown.

Time point of the sample: persistent/refractory GD, antithyroid drugs over 5 years with positive TRAb. There was RNA extracted from PBMCs, and the TCR library was made from it. Notes on the study in general: Persistent disease samples used TRBV28, TRBJ1-2 and TRBJ2-5 preferentially.

TCR beta libraries were built with iRepertoire HTBI primers and Arm-PCR of CDR3 regions. TCRdb passed the multiplex PCR reads through MiXCR, listing each CDR3 protein once. The sample lists around 400,000 distinct CDR3 sequences; about 21% were seen once. Sequences were derived from peripheral blood mononuclear cells (PBMCs), sampled when the disease was refractory, from a patient treated with antithyroid drugs. The source of this sequence is a female donor with Graves disease. The chain combines TRBV5-1 with TRBJ1-1; a weak D match, TRBD1 (6 bases). The CDR3 region has the DNA TGCGCCAGCACCTCCGCAGGGGTGCCGAACACTGAAGCTTTCTTT. It yields the protein CASTSAGVPNTEAFF.